A single sample is the source of the 28 T cell receptor beta chains below, sequenced in a study of blood T cells in healthy people across ages. A second PCR, run for about 7 to 11 cycles, used a sample-barcoded 5' primer plus a J-beta primer mix. TCRdb reprocessed the 5' RACE reads via MiXCR and lists one record per CDR3 protein. The sample yields approximately 880,000 distinct CDR3 sequences, roughly 48% seen once. The sequenced sample consisted of blood. The source of these receptors is a man in his thirties or forties in good health.

This clonotype came up once. CDR3 amino acids: CASSDARGGENIQYF. The CDR3 nucleotides are TGTGCCAGCAGTGACGCCCGCGGGGGGGAAAACATTCAGTACTTC. This chain joins TRBV9 and TRBJ2-4; 9 positions agree with TRBD2. The CDR3 has 15 amino acids. CDR1 and CDR2 (germline): SGDLS, YYNGEE. Trimming took 5 bases from V and 5 from J; bases not matched to a gene: 8.

As concerns this clonotype: At one end, the junction sequence differs from germline, possibly due to a read error. The chain links TRBV29-1 to TRBJ1-1; 8 bases line up with TRBD1. There are 14 residues in the CDR3. The germline gives CDR1 SQVTM, CDR2 ANQGSEA. The CDR3 DNA reads TGTAGCGTCGGCACCACAGGGGGGAACACTGAAGCTTTCTTT. Amino acids: CSVGTTGGNTEAFF.

This clonotype was detected once. The chain combines TRBV18 with TRBJ1-1, with D unresolved. The germline V gene has CDR1 KGHSH and CDR2 LQKENI. V lost 3 bases to trimming and J lost 0 bases, with 14 bases between them. The CDR3 has 16 amino acids. CDR3 DNA: TGTGCCAGCTCACCTAAAGAACTATCCATGAACACTGAAGCTTTCTTT. Its translation: CASSPKELSMNTEAFF.

The rearrangement joins TRBV28 to TRBJ2-5, with TRBD1 as a possible D gene (6 bases). Per germline, CDR1 MDHEN and CDR2 SYDVKM. V lost 5 bases to trimming and J lost 0 bases, with 7 bases between them. CDR3 length: 13 residues. The CDR3 reads CASSRTDQETQYF. CDR3 bases: TGTGCCAGCAGTCGGACAGACCAAGAGACCCAGTACTTC.

The chain is built from TRBV6-1 and TRBJ2-3; D is undetermined. From germline, CDR1 is MNHNS and CDR2 SASEGT. The CDR3 totals 12 residues. The V end was cut by 6 bases, the J end by 6 bases, with 10 bases between. The DNA of the CDR3 is TGTGCCAGCAGCCCATGGGCGGATACGCAGTATTTT. It yields the protein CASSPWADTQYF.

On this clonotype: Relative to the germline gene, one junction end is altered; a read error may explain this. V and J are TRBV20-1 and TRBJ2-1, with D perhaps TRBD1 or TRBD2 (6 bases each). The CDR3 runs to 12 residues. Germline V gene lookup returns CDR1 DFQATT and CDR2 SNEGSKA (reference sequence). Here the CDR3 DNA reads TGCAGGGCTAAGGGACGGGGGCGAGAGCAGTTCTTC. It translates to CRAKGRGREQFF.

On this clonotype itself: One end of the junction fails to match germline, which may point to a read error. The genes are TRBV12-3 or TRBV12-4 and TRBJ2-7; D gene uncertain. This CDR3 has 11 residues. This CDR3 is CASRNFYGQYF. The CDR3 coding sequence is TGTGCCAGCAGAAATTTCTACGGGCAGTACTTC.

This clonotype was picked up many times. The V gene is TRBV29-1, the J gene TRBJ1-2; D might be TRBD1 (6 bases). There are 12 residues in the CDR3. With 4 bases removed from V and 3 bases from J, the gap between germline ends came to 9 bases. Germline assignment: CDR1 SQVTM and CDR2 ANQGSEA. The CDR3 nucleotides read TGCAGCGTTGCCCGGACAGACTATGGCTACACCTTC. Translating it yields CSVARTDYGYTF.

This clonotype turned up a few times. J is TRBJ1-1 and V is TRBV6-1, with TRBD1 as a possible D gene (6 bases). Germline V CDR1 and CDR2: MNHNS, SASEGT. This CDR3 has 13 residues. V lost 11 bases and J 2 bases, leaving 15 bases between the germline ends. The CDR3 loop reads CAGSGQINTEAFF. CDR3 nucleotide sequence: TGTGCCGGGTCCGGACAGATAAACACTGAAGCTTTCTTT.

This clonotype was recorded a few times. The chain is built from TRBV28 and TRBJ1-1; D may be TRBD1 (6 bases). Trimming removed 10 bases at V and 1 base at J, with 16 bases between. The V gene's germline CDR1 is MDHEN and CDR2 SYDVKM. CDR3 length: 14 residues. The CDR3 is CAIEGGTSNTEAFF. CDR3 DNA: TGTGCCATAGAGGGGGGCACTTCGAACACTGAAGCTTTCTTT.

In this sample, this clonotype turned up once. The chain has TRBV9 and TRBJ2-1; D call uncertain. Germline V lookup: CDR1 SGDLS, CDR2 YYNGEE. V gave up 0 bases and J gave up 7 bases, with 14 bases separating them. CDR3 length: 15 amino acids. The CDR3 DNA sequence: TGTGCCAGCAGCGTAGCTGCGTCTATCGGAAATGAGCAGTTCTTC. Its translation: CASSVAASIGNEQFF. Full variable domain (rest looked up from reference TRBV9 and TRBJ2-1): DSGVTQTPKHLITATGQRVTLRCSPRSGDLSVYWYQQSLDQGLQFLIQYYNGEERAKGNILERFSAQQFPDLHSELNLSSLELGDSALYFCASSVAASIGNEQFFGPGTRLTVL.

The V gene is TRBV27, the J gene TRBJ2-7, with 8 nucleotides matching TRBD2. The germline CDR1 and CDR2 sequences are MNHEY and SMNVEV (reference sequence). This CDR3 comprises 14 residues. Germline trimming cut 8 bases from V and 5 bases from J; bases unmatched to any gene: 11. CDR3 loop: CASETSGGPNEQYF. CDR3 coding DNA: TGTGCCAGCGAAACATCGGGGGGGCCCAACGAGCAGTACTTC.

The chain has TRBV28 and TRBJ2-7, with 12 nucleotides matching TRBD1. This CDR3 is 16 amino acids long. Germline lookup yields CDR1 MDHEN and CDR2 SYDVKM. J lost 4 bases, V lost 6 bases, and 10 bases had no gene match. CDR3 loop: CASRLYGTGGFYEQYF. The DNA of the CDR3 is TGTGCCAGCAGGTTGTACGGGACAGGGGGCTTTTACGAGCAGTACTTC.

The rearrangement uses TRBV20-1 and TRBJ2-7, with TRBD1 identical over 9 bases. The J segment lost 4 bases and the V segment lost 6 bases, leaving 10 bases of the junction unmatched. Germline lookup yields CDR1 DFQATT and CDR2 SNEGSKA (reference sequence). The CDR3 has 14 residues. CDR3 sequence (DNA): TGCAGTGCGCAGGACGGGACAGGGCCTTACGAGCAGTACTTC. It translates to CSAQDGTGPYEQYF.

This clonotype was detected only a few times. This chain uses TRBV5-6 with TRBJ1-5; no reliable D call. Deletions cut 5 bases from V and 3 bases from J, with 15 bases between. This CDR3 has 15 residues. Germline CDR1 SGHDT, CDR2 YYEEEE. CDR3 coding DNA: TGTGCCAGCAGACTGGGGTCAGTGCCCAATCAGCCCCAGCATTTT. As protein: CASRLGSVPNQPQHF.

V and J are TRBV5-1 and TRBJ1-1, with D possibly being TRBD1 (5 bases). Germline V gives CDR1 SGHRS, CDR2 YFSETQ. This CDR3 spans 16 amino acids. The V and J ends lost 0 bases and 0 bases respectively, with 12 bases between them. CDR3 bases: TGCGCCAGCAGCTTGGGAGCCAGGGATCTGAACACTGAAGCTTTCTTT. As protein: CASSLGARDLNTEAFF.

The chain links TRBV28 to TRBJ2-4; no definite D call. In germline, CDR1 is MDHEN, CDR2 SYDVKM. The V end lost 3 bases, the J end lost 5 bases, and 11 bases lay between the germline ends. CDR3 length: 14 amino acids. In DNA, the CDR3 is TGTGCCAGCAGTTTTTCTATGGTCCAAAACATTCAGTACTTC. Protein sequence: CASSFSMVQNIQYF.

The chain couples TRBV20-1 to TRBJ2-5, with TRBD2 matching over 11 bases. Trimming took 5 bases from V and 3 from J; bases not matched to a gene: 2. The CDR3 has 13 amino acids. Germline CDR1 DFQATT, CDR2 SNEGSKA (reference sequence). The CDR3 DNA is TGCAGTGCTCCGACTAGCGGGAAAGAGACCCAGTACTTC. The encoded protein is CSAPTSGKETQYF.

This clonotype was seen a few times. The J gene is TRBJ2-7, the V gene TRBV20-1; 10 bases agree with TRBD2. This CDR3 has 16 residues. CDR1 DFQATT and CDR2 SNEGSKA come from the germline V gene (reference sequence). The V segment lost 1 base and the J segment 0 bases; nucleotides outside the gene matches: 6. The DNA of the CDR3 is TGCAGTGCTAGAGCCTTGGCTAGCGGGGGCTCCTACGAGCAGTACTTC. Its protein product is CSARALASGGSYEQYF.

This clonotype was seen ten or more times. The chain employs TRBV20-1 and TRBJ1-2; no reliable D call. Trimming took off 3 bases at V and 3 bases at J, with 11 bases between the two ends. CDR1 and CDR2 from the germline V gene are DFQATT and SNEGSKA (reference sequence). CDR3 length equals 13 residues. DNA for the CDR3: TGCAGTGCTAGGTATTGGGAGGACTATGGCTACACCTTC. It is translated as CSARYWEDYGYTF.

The chain joins TRBV9 to TRBJ1-3, with D tentatively TRBD1 (5 bases). Per the germline V gene, CDR1 is SGDLS and CDR2 is YYNGEE. Trimming stripped 3 bases from V and 3 bases from J, with 13 bases between. The CDR3 contains 15 residues. In DNA, the CDR3 is TGTGCCAGCAGCGGAGGACAACCTCTTGGAAACACCATATATTTT. It translates to CASSGGQPLGNTIYF.

In this sample, this clonotype turned up a few times. The V gene is TRBV11-2, the J gene TRBJ2-7; tentative D call: TRBD1 (7 bases). The J call could be wrong; TRBJ2-5 is a better fit for the DNA end. The CDR3 is 15 residues long. Germline V gene sequence: CDR1 SGHAT, CDR2 FQNNGV. CDR3 DNA sequence: TGTGCCAGCAGCACAGACACAGGGGAGGTGCAGACCCAGTACTTC. Protein: CASSTDTGEVQTQYF.

The rearrangement links TRBV20-1 to TRBJ2-5, with D tentatively TRBD1 or TRBD2 (5 bases each). V shed 6 bases and J shed 4 bases, with 12 bases lying between them. The V gene's germline CDR1 is DFQATT and CDR2 SNEGSKA (reference sequence). The CDR3 spans 12 residues. CDR3 coding DNA: TGCAGTGCCCCGGGGCAGACAGAGACCCAGTACTTC. Protein product: CSAPGQTETQYF.

This clonotype was seen a handful of times. The chain has TRBV27 and TRBJ2-7; D is unresolved. Germline V gives CDR1 MNHEY, CDR2 SMNVEV (reference sequence). The CDR3 is 13 residues long. V was clipped by 3 bases and J by 2 bases, with 8 bases between them. CDR3 amino acids: CASSFVGAYEQYF. CDR3 DNA: TGTGCCAGCAGTTTTGTCGGAGCCTACGAGCAGTACTTC.

The chain joins TRBV19 to TRBJ2-1; 8 bases align to TRBD2. V shed 5 bases and J 8 bases; nucleotides not matched to a gene: 5. The germline V gene has CDR1 LNHDA and CDR2 SQIVND (reference sequence). CDR3 length: 13 residues. In DNA, the CDR3 is TGTGCCAGTAGTCTCGGGACTAGTGATGAGCAGTTCTTC. The encoded protein is CASSLGTSDEQFF.

V gene TRBV6-5 combines with J gene TRBJ2-2; D call uncertain. This CDR3 spans 15 amino acids. The V end was cut by 2 bases, the J end by 5 bases, with 12 bases between. Germline CDR1 and CDR2: MNHEY and SVGAGI. CDR3 sequence reads: CASSYSPMWTGELFF. The CDR3 DNA reads TGTGCCAGCAGTTACAGTCCTATGTGGACCGGGGAGCTGTTTTTT.

V and J are TRBV9 and TRBJ2-7, with D perhaps matching TRBD1 or TRBD2 (6 bases each). The CDR3 covers 16 residues. Trimming cost V 0 bases and J 0 bases, with 13 bases left between them. Germline CDR1 SGDLS, CDR2 YYNGEE. The CDR3 loop is CASSVGGGPSSYEQYF. In DNA form, the CDR3 reads TGTGCCAGCAGCGTAGGTGGGGGGCCGAGCTCCTACGAGCAGTACTTC.

CDR3 sequence (DNA): TGTGCCAGCAGCTTGGGGACGGGGCGCTACACAGATACGCAGTATTTT. Translated: CASSLGTGRYTDTQYF. The V call is TRBV5-4, the J call TRBJ2-3; D assignment may be TRBD1 or TRBD2 (5 bases each). V lost 0 bases and J lost 2, with 13 bases in between. Germline-derived CDR1 and CDR2 are SGHNT and YYREEE (reference sequence). CDR3 size: 16 residues.